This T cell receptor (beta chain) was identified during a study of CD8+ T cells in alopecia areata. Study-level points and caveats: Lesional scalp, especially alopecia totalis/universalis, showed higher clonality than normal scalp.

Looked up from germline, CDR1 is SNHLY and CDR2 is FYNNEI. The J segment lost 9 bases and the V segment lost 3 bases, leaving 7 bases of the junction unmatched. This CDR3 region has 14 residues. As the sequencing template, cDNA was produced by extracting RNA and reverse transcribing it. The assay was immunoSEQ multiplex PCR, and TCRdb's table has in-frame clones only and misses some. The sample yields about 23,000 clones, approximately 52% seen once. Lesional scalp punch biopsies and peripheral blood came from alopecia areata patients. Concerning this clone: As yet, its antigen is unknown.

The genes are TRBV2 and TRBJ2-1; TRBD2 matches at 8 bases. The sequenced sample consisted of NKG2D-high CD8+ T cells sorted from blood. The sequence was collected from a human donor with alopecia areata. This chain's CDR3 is CASSEQAGDFEQFF. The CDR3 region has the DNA TGTGCCAGCAGTGAGCAAGCGGGAGACTTTGAGCAGTTCTTC.